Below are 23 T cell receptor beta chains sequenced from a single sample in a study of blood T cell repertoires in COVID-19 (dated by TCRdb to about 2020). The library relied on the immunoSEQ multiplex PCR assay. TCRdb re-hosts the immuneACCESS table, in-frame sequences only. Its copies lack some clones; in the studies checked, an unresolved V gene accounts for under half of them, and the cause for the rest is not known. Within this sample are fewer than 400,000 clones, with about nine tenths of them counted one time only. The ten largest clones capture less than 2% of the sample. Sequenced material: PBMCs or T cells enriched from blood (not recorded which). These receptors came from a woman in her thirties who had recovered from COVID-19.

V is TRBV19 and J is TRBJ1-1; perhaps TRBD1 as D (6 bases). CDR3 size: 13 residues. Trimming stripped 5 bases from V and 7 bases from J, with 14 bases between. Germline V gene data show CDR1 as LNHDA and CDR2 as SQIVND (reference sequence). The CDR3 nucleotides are TGTGCCAGTAGTCCCGGGACACTGGGTGAAGCTTTCTTT. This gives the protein CASSPGTLGEAFF.

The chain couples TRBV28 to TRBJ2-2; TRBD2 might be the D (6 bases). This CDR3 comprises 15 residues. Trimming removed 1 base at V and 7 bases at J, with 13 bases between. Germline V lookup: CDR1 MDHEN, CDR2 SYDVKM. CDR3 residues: CASSLLGGPNGELFF. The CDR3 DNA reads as TGTGCCAGCAGTTTATTGGGGGGTCCAAACGGGGAGCTGTTTTTT. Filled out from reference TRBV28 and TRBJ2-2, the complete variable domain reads DVKVTQSSRYLVKRTGEKVFLECVQDMDHENMFWYRQDPGLGLRLIYFSYDVKMKEKGDIPEGYSVSREKKERFSLILESASTNQTSMYLCASSLLGGPNGELFFGEGSRLTVL.

The CDR3 DNA is TGTGCCAGCAGCTCTCGTTTGGAGGGCGAGCAGTACTTC. This translates into CASSSRLEGEQYF. The chain links TRBV11-1 to TRBJ2-7, with D possibly matching TRBD2 (6 bases). The germline gives CDR1 SGHAT, CDR2 FQDESV (reference sequence). Trimming removed 4 bases from V and 6 bases from J, with 13 bases in between. The CDR3 has 13 residues.

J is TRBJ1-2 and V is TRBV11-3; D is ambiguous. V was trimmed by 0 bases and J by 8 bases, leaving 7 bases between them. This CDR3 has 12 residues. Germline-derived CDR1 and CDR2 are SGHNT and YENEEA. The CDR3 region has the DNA TGTGCCAGCAGCTTAGATGGCCGCGGCTACACCTTC. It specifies CASSLDGRGYTF.

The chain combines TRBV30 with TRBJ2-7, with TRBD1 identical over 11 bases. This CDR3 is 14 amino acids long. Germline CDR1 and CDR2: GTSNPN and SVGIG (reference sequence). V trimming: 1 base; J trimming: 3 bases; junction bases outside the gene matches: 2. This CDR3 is CAWSGGQGGYEQYF. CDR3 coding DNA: TGTGCCTGGAGTGGGGGACAGGGGGGCTACGAGCAGTACTTC.

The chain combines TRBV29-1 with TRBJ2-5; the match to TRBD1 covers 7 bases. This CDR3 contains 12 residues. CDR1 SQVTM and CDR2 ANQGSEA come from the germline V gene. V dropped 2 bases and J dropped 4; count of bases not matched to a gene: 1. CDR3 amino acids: CSVEKGAETQYF. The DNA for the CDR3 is TGCAGCGTTGAAAAGGGGGCAGAGACCCAGTACTTC.

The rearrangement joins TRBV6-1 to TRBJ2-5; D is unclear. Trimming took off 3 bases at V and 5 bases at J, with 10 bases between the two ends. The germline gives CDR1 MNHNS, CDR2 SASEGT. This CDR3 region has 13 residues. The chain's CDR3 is CASSDQVSETQYF. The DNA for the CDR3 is TGTGCCAGCAGTGATCAGGTTTCGGAGACCCAGTACTTC.

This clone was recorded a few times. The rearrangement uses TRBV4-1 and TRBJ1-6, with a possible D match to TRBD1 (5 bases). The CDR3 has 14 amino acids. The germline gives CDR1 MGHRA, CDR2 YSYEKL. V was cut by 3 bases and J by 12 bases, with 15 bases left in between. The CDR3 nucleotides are TGCGCCAGCAGCCATGGCACAGGAATCGTACCCCTCCACTTT. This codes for CASSHGTGIVPLHF.

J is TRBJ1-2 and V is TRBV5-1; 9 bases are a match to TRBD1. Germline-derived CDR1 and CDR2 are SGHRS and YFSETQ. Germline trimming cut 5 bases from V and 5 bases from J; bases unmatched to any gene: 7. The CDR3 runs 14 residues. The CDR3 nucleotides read TGCGCCAGCAGATCCACAGGGGGCGGTTATGGCTACACCTTC. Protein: CASRSTGGGYGYTF. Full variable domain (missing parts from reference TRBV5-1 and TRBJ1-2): KAGVTQTPRYLIKTRGQQVTLSCSPISGHRSVSWYQQTPGQGLQFLFEYFSETQRNKGNFPGRFSGRQFSNSRSEMNVSTLELGDSALYLCASRSTGGGYGYTFGSGTRLTVV.

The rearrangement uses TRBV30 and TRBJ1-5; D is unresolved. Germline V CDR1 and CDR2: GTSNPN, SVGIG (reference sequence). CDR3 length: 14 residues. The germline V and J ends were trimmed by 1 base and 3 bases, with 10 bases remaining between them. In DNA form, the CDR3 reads TGTGCCTGGAGTGAAATGTCCCTCAATCAGCCCCAGCATTTT. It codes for CAWSEMSLNQPQHF.

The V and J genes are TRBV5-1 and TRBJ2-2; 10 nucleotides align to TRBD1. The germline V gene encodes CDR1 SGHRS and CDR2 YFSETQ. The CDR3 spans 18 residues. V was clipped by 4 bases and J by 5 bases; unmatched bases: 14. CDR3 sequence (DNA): TGCGCCAGCAGCATCCTGACAGGGGGCATGGTTAGGACCGGGGAGCTGTTTTTT. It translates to CASSILTGGMVRTGELFF.

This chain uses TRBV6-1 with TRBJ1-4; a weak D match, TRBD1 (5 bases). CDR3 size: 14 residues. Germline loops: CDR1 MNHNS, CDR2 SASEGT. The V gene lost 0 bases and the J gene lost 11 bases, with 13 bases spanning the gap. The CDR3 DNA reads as TGTGCCAGCAGTGAAGCTGTGACGGGGGATAAACTGTTTTTT. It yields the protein CASSEAVTGDKLFF.

The CDR3: CASSPRFGFTGGRTEAFF. DNA of the CDR3: TGTGCCAGCAGCCCTCGTTTCGGGTTTACAGGGGGCAGGACTGAAGCTTTCTTT. The chain joins TRBV4-2 to TRBJ1-1, with TRBD1 matching 9 bases. Germline trimming cut 4 bases from V and 5 bases from J; bases unmatched to any gene: 17. This CDR3 comprises 18 residues. The germline CDR1 and CDR2 sequences are LGHNA and YNFKEQ.

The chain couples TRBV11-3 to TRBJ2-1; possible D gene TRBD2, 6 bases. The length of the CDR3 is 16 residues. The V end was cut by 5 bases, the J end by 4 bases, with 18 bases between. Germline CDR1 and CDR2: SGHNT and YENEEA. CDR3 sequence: CASSGGHRGRYNEQFF. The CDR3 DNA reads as TGTGCCAGCAGCGGCGGACATCGGGGGAGATACAATGAGCAGTTCTTC.

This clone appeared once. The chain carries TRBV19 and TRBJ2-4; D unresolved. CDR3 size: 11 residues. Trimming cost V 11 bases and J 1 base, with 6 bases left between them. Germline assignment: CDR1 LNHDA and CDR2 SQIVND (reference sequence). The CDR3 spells CAVRAKNIQYF. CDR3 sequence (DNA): TGTGCCGTGAGGGCCAAAAACATTCAGTACTTC.

The CDR3 reads CASSLIQGAWQETQYF. The CDR3 nucleotides read TGTGCCAGCAGCCTAATACAGGGGGCTTGGCAAGAGACCCAGTACTTC. The gene calls are TRBV7-9 and TRBJ2-5; the match to TRBD1 covers 9 bases. Germline trimming cut 5 bases from V and 2 bases from J; bases unmatched to any gene: 9. CDR1 and CDR2 from the germline V gene are SEHNR and FQNEAQ (reference sequence). The CDR3 is 16 residues long.

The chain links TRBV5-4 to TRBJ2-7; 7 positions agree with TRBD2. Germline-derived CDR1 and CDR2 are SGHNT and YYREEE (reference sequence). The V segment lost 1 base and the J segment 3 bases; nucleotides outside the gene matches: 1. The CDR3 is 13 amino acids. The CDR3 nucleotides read TGTGCCAGCAGCTTGTCGGGGGGCTACGAGCAGTACTTC. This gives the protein CASSLSGGYEQYF.

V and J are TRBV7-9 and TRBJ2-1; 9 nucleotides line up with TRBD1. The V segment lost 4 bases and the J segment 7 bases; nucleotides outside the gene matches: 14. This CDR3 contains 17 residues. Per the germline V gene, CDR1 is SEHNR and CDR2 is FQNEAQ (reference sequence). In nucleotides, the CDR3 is TGTGCCAGCAGCTCTGACGTCCCGGGACAGGGTTGGAATGAGCAGTTCTTC. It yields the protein CASSSDVPGQGWNEQFF.

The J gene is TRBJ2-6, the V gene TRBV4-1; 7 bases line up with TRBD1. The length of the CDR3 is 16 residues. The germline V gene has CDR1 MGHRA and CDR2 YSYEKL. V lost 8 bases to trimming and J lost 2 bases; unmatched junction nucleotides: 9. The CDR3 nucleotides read TGCGCCAGCGCTCAGGGGGTACGAACTGGGGCCAACGTCCTGACTTTC. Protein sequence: CASAQGVRTGANVLTF.

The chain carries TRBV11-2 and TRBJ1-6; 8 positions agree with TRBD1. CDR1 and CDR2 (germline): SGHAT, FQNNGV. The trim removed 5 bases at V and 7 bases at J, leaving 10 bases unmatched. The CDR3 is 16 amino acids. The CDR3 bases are TGTGCCAGCAGCCCTTTGACAGGGGTGGGAAATTCACCCCTCCACTTT. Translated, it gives CASSPLTGVGNSPLHF.

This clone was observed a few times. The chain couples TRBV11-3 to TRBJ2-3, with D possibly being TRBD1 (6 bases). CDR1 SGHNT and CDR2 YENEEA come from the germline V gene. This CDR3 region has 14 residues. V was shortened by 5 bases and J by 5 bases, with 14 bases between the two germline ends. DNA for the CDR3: TGTGCCAGCAGCCCTAGTTGGGGGCAAGATACGCAGTATTTT. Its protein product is CASSPSWGQDTQYF.

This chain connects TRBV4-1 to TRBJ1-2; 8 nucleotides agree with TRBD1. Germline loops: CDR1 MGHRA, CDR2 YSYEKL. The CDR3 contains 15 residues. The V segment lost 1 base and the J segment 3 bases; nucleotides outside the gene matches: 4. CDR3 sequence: CASSQGQGNYYGYTF. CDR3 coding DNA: TGCGCCAGCAGCCAAGGACAGGGGAATTACTATGGCTACACCTTC.

The CDR3 nucleotides read TGTGCCAGCACCAGGGCCGGCCGTGGTGAAAAACTGTTTTTT. Translation: CASTRAGRGEKLFF. The chain joins TRBV5-4 to TRBJ1-4; a possible D gene is TRBD1 (5 bases). The CDR3 loop spans 14 amino acids. Trimming removed 6 bases at V and 7 bases at J, with 16 bases between. Germline values: CDR1 SGHNT, CDR2 YYREEE (reference sequence).